The source of this TCR beta chain is a study of shared clonotypes between healthy human individuals. Every donor, a Caucasian adult, lived in Nashville, Tennessee. Genomic DNA, for the unsorted samples, came from about 90 million PBMCs. J gave up 5 bases and V 0 bases, and 3 bases lay outside the gene matches. Germline CDR1 LGHNA, CDR2 YNFKEQ. The CDR3 covers 15 residues. Deep was the level used in running the assay. Unsorted PBMC DNA sequencing spanned ten immunoSEQ deep assay plates. Sequencing used immunoSEQ multiplex PCR; TCRdb keeps in-frame clones, though not all of them. Among about 480,000 clones listed, over 75% were seen once.

Specimen: PBMCs. The sequence was collected from a woman aged 40 to 50 in good health. Some clones in this sample may be carry-over from other donors' samples. The chain uses TRBV4-2 and TRBJ2-1; 8 bases are shared with TRBD1. CDR3 sequence: CASSQDWTGHNEQFF. The CDR3, as DNA: TGTGCCAGCAGCCAAGACTGGACAGGGCACAATGAGCAGTTCTTC.